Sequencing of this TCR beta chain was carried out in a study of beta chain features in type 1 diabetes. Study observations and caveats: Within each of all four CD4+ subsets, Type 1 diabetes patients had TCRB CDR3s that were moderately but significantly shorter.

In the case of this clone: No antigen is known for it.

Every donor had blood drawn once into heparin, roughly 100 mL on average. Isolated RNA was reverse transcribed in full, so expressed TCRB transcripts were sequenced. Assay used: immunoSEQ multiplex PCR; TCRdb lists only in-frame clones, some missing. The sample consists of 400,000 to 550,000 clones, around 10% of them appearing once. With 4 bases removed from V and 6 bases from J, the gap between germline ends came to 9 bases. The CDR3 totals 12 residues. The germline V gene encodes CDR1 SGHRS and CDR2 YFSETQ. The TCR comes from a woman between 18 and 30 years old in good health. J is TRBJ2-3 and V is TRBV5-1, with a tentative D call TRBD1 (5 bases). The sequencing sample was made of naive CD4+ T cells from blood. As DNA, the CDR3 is TGCGCCAGCAGCGTGGACAAGGATACGCAGTATTTT. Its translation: CASSVDKDTQYF.